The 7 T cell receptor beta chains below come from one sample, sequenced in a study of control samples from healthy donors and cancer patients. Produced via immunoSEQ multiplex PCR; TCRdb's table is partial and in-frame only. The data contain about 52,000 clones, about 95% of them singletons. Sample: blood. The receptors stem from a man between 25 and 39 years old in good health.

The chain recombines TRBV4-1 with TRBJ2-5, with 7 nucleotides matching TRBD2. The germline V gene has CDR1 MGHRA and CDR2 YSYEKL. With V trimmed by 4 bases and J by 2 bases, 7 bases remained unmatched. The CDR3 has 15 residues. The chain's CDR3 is CASSPVGGGQETQYF. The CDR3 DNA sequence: TGCGCCAGCAGCCCTGTGGGGGGAGGGCAAGAGACCCAGTACTTC.

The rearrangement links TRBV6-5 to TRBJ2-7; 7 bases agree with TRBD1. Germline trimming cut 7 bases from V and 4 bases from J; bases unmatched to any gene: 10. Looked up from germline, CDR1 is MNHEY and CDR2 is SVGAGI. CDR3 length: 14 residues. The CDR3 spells CASTPTGIGYEQYF. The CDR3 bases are TGTGCCAGCACGCCGACAGGGATCGGATACGAGCAGTACTTC.

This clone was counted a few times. The CDR3 loop reads CASSVLAGNSYEQYF. CDR3 DNA: TGTGCCAGTAGTGTTCTAGCGGGCAACTCCTACGAGCAGTACTTC. The rearrangement links TRBV19 to TRBJ2-7; TRBD2 agrees at 8 bases. The CDR3 is made up of 15 amino acids. Germline loops: CDR1 LNHDA, CDR2 SQIVND (reference sequence). V gave up 5 bases and J gave up 0 bases; unmatched junction bases: 6.

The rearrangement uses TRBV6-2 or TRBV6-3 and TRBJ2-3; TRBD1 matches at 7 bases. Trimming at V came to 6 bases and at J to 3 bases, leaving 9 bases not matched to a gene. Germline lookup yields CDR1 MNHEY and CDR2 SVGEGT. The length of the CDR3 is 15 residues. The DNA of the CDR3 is TGTGCCAGCAGACCTACAGGGGTTGGTACAGATACGCAGTATTTT. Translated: CASRPTGVGTDTQYF.

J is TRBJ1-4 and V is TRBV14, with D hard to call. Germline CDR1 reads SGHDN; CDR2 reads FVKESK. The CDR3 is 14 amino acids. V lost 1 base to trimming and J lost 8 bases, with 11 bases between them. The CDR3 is CASSQVDSREKLFF. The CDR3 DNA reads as TGTGCCAGCAGCCAAGTAGATTCTAGGGAAAAACTGTTTTTT.

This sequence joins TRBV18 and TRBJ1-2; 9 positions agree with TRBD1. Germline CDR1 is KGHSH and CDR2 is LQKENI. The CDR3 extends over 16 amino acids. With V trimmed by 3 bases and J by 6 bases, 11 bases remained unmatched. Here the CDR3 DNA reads TGTGCCAGCTCACCCGGGACAGGGTGGGGTTACGATGGCTACACCTTC. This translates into CASSPGTGWGYDGYTF.

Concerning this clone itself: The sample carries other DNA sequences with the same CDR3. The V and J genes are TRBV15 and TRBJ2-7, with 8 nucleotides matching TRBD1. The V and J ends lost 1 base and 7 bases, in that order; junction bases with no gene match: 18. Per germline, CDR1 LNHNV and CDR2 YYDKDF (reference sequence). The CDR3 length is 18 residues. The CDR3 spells CATSRGRTGRIGLVEQYF. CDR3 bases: TGTGCCACCAGCAGAGGGCGGACAGGGAGGATCGGATTAGTGGAGCAGTACTTC.